The rows below give T cell receptor beta chains drawn from one sample of a study of blood T cell repertoires in COVID-19. The table came from immunoSEQ multiplex PCR; TCRdb's copy has only in-frame clones and leaves some out. The table shows 200,000 to 300,000 clones, with about 85% occurring only once. The sample comprised peripheral blood. The receptor source for this set is a man younger than 30 with active or convalescent COVID-19. The conserved cysteine and the conserved F or W are not part of the CDR3 here. Fields, in order: J gene, clone size, CDR3 length, V gene, CDR3 protein. Clone size is shown for a subset of rows, as once, few, many or a class of expanded clone.

TRBJ1-1,-,14,TRBV25-1,ASRAPGRGSGTEAF
TRBJ2-7,-,14,TRBV6-1,ASSEFEDRGFYEQY
TRBJ2-2,-,12,TRBV6-4,ASKPSANTGELF
TRBJ2-2,-,13,TRBV6-5,ASKPGLAWTGELF
TRBJ2-1,-,12,TRBV7-2,ASQQGAGYNEQF
TRBJ2-1,-,15,TRBV4-3,ASSQGTRLAGANEQF
TRBJ1-2,once,12,TRBV6-5,ASEIYRGNYGYT
TRBJ2-1,-,16,TRBV16,ASSQLGIGRGRINEQF
TRBJ2-4,once,14,TRBV19,ASRRGTSGSQYLWY
TRBJ2-1,many,12,TRBV9,ASSVAGRYDEQF
TRBJ2-5,-,14,TRBV21-1,ASGLTGAGSEETQY
TRBJ1-4,-,14,TRBV15,ATSRDDSRSNEKLF
TRBJ1-5,-,17,TRBV6-4,ASSDFDWQGVPINQPQH
TRBJ2-1,-,13,TRBV15,ATSGRLAGKDEQF
TRBJ2-7,-,12,TRBV6-2/TRBV6-3,ASSFTGILLEQY
TRBJ2-1,-,14,TRBV5-4,ASSSRTSGNFVEQF
TRBJ2-5,-,11,TRBV2,ASTFSGQETQY
TRBJ2-7,-,13,TRBV20-1,SASGGLAVSYEQY
TRBJ2-5,once,13,TRBV7-7,ASSLAGAGSETQY
TRBJ2-7,-,10,TRBV9,ASSPGTYEQY
TRBJ2-7,-,15,TRBV7-9,ASSPTYRDSPFGEQY
TRBJ2-1,-,14,TRBV5-1,ASSLDLSGGYNEQF
TRBJ2-7,-,14,TRBV6-5,ASSYSTSGVTYEQY
TRBJ1-2,-,13,TRBV5-6,ASSRRVLGSYGYT
TRBJ1-2,-,16,TRBV29-1,SVEPKGQEMSRHYGYT
TRBJ2-7,-,13,TRBV5-5,ASSGGTFTGGEQY
TRBJ1-3,-,13,TRBV5-6,ASSLGSYSGNTIY
TRBJ2-1,-,14,TRBV28,ASSLTGQGSYNEQF
TRBJ2-1,once,13,TRBV5-8,ASSLLAGVSNEQF
TRBJ1-5,-,13,TRBV5-6,ASSLSAAANQPQH
TRBJ2-7,-,12,TRBV14,ASSQDPRSYEQY
TRBJ1-1,-,12,TRBV18,ASSPAGLRTEAF